A single sample is the source of the 29 T cell receptor beta chains below, sequenced in a study of cytomegalovirus exposure and HLA in healthy donors. Method: immunoSEQ multiplex PCR; TCRdb's copy keeps in-frame clones and lacks some. The sample includes hundreds of thousands of clones, approximately 82% of them seen just once. The sequenced sample was PBMCs. These receptors were obtained from a woman younger than 30 in good health and CMV-seronegative.

The sample holds one count of this clone. The chain joins TRBV6-5 to TRBJ2-2; perhaps TRBD2 as D (5 bases). V was trimmed by 0 bases and J by 3 bases, leaving 8 bases between them. Germline assignment: CDR1 MNHEY and CDR2 SVGAGI. This CDR3 spans 15 amino acids. In DNA, the CDR3 is TGTGCCAGCAGTTACTCGAGGGTCTACACCGGGGAGCTGTTTTTT. Its translation: CASSYSRVYTGELFF.

The gene calls are TRBV6-5 and TRBJ1-5; D unclear. The V end lost 5 bases, the J end lost 1 base, and 6 bases lay between the germline ends. From germline, CDR1 is MNHEY and CDR2 SVGAGI. This CDR3 contains 13 residues. CDR3 region: CASSPQSNQPQHF. The CDR3 DNA reads TGTGCCAGCAGTCCACAGAGCAATCAGCCCCAGCATTTT.

The chain joins TRBV30 to TRBJ1-1; no clear D gene. The CDR3 length is 13 residues. Trimming stripped 0 bases from V and 0 bases from J, with 5 bases between. CDR1 is GTSNPN and CDR2 is SVGIG in the germline V gene (reference sequence). CDR3 in DNA: TGTGCCTGGAGTGTGTCAATGAACACTGAAGCTTTCTTT. Protein sequence: CAWSVSMNTEAFF. Using reference TRBV30 and TRBJ1-1 for the parts outside the CDR3, the full variable domain is SQTIHQWPATLVQPVGSPLSLECTVEGTSNPNLYWYRQAAGRGLQLLFYSVGIGQISSEVPQNLSASRPQDRQFILSSKKLLLSDSGFYLCAWSVSMNTEAFFGQGTRLTVV.

This clone was detected only a few times. The V gene is TRBV2, the J gene TRBJ1-2; D is perhaps TRBD1 (6 bases). The germline V gene encodes CDR1 SNHLY and CDR2 FYNNEI. The V and J ends lost 6 bases and 2 bases respectively, with 13 bases between them. The CDR3 covers 14 residues. The CDR3 sequence is CASSPSGQNYGYTF. CDR3 DNA sequence: TGTGCCAGCAGCCCCTCTGGACAGAACTATGGCTACACCTTC.

The chain employs TRBV18 and TRBJ2-7; 10 nucleotides line up with TRBD1. V lost 4 bases to trimming and J lost 3 bases; unmatched junction nucleotides: 3. This CDR3 contains 14 residues. The germline V gene encodes CDR1 KGHSH and CDR2 LQKENI. The CDR3 region is CASSQGQGGYEQYF. CDR3 coding DNA: TGTGCCAGCTCACAAGGACAGGGGGGCTACGAGCAGTACTTC. Complete variable domain (other parts from reference TRBV18 and TRBJ2-7): NAGVMQNPRHLVRRRGQEARLRCSPMKGHSHVYWYRQLPEEGLKFMVYLQKENIIDESGMPKERFSAEFPKEGPSILRIQQVVRGDSAAYFCASSQGQGGYEQYFGPGTRLTVT.

J is TRBJ2-7 and V is TRBV19; 12 nucleotides align to TRBD2. The CDR3 covers 14 residues. V lost 5 bases and J lost 5; bases outside the gene matches: 4. Germline lookup yields CDR1 LNHDA and CDR2 SQIVND (reference sequence). This chain's CDR3 is CASSALAGGDEQYF. For the CDR3, the DNA is TGTGCCAGTAGTGCACTAGCGGGGGGTGACGAGCAGTACTTC.

V and J are TRBV5-1 and TRBJ2-3, with TRBD2 matching 9 bases. Germline V gene lookup returns CDR1 SGHRS and CDR2 YFSETQ. CDR3 length equals 15 residues. V was pared by 2 bases and J by 6 bases, with 7 bases of the junction left unmatched. CDR3: CASSFGGRAGDTQYF. Here the CDR3 DNA reads TGCGCCAGCAGCTTCGGCGGGAGGGCGGGGGATACGCAGTATTTT.

This chain joins TRBV13 and TRBJ1-1; perhaps TRBD1 as D (5 bases). Trimming pared 6 bases from V and 1 base from J, leaving 12 bases between. Germline V gene lookup returns CDR1 PRHDT and CDR2 FYEKMQ (reference sequence). The CDR3 runs to 14 residues. The DNA for the CDR3 is TGTGCCAGCAGGACCGGTGGGGGGAACACTGAAGCTTTCTTT. Translation gives CASRTGGGNTEAFF.

V and J are TRBV4-2 and TRBJ2-7; D gene ambiguous. The germline CDR1 and CDR2 sequences are LGHNA and YNFKEQ. The germline V and J ends were trimmed by 4 bases and 2 bases, with 9 bases remaining between them. This CDR3 is built from 13 residues. CDR3 nucleotide sequence: TGTGCCAGCAGCCCCGGGCAGGCCTACGAGCAGTACTTC. Amino acids: CASSPGQAYEQYF.

On this clone itself: The same CDR3 also results from other DNA sequences found in this sample. The chain is built from TRBV4-1 and TRBJ2-5; D is undetermined. Trimming removed 1 base from V and 5 bases from J, with 14 bases in between. The germline gives CDR1 MGHRA, CDR2 YSYEKL. The CDR3 contains 15 residues. The CDR3 sequence: CASSQVNSGWETQYF. CDR3 sequence (DNA): TGCGCCAGCAGCCAAGTGAACTCCGGGTGGGAGACCCAGTACTTC.

The chain couples TRBV30 to TRBJ2-2; the D call may be TRBD1 or TRBD2 (5 bases each). Germline V gene sequence: CDR1 GTSNPN, CDR2 SVGIG (reference sequence). Trimming pared 3 bases from V and 5 bases from J, leaving 16 bases between. There are 15 residues in the CDR3. CDR3: CAWRSRESRTGELFF. In DNA form, the CDR3 reads TGTGCCTGGAGGTCCAGGGAGAGCCGGACCGGGGAGCTGTTTTTT.

The rearrangement uses TRBV5-1 and TRBJ1-6; TRBD1 aligns across 10 bases. V trimming: 3 bases; J trimming: 2 bases; junction bases outside the gene matches: 5. Per the germline V gene, CDR1 is SGHRS and CDR2 is YFSETQ. The CDR3 is 17 amino acids. Here the CDR3 DNA reads TGCGCCAGCAGCTGGGGGGACAGGGGAACCTATAATTCACCCCTCCACTTT. The encoded protein is CASSWGDRGTYNSPLHF.

This sequence joins TRBV6-1 and TRBJ1-1; D is uncertain. Germline V gene lookup returns CDR1 MNHNS and CDR2 SASEGT. V was pared by 7 bases and J by 1 base, with 4 bases between. CDR3 size: 11 residues. DNA of the CDR3: TGTGCCAGCACTCGGAACACTGAAGCTTTCTTT. It translates to CASTRNTEAFF.

The CDR3 spells CARDPTADRPPSGNTIYF. CDR3 nucleotide sequence: TGTGCCAGGGATCCGACTGCGGACCGACCTCCCTCTGGAAACACCATATATTTT. This rearrangement joins TRBV21-1 to TRBJ1-3. TRBV21-1 is labeled a pseudogene. The CDR3 length is 18 residues.

Only a few counts were recorded for this clone. The rearrangement uses TRBV29-1 and TRBJ2-1; 8 bases map to TRBD1. The CDR3 spans 16 residues. The germline gives CDR1 SQVTM, CDR2 ANQGSEA. V trimming: 6 bases; J trimming: 2 bases; junction bases outside the gene matches: 12. The CDR3 DNA is TGCAGCGTCATCCTTCAGGGGGCCATAACCTACAATGAGCAGTTCTTC. Its protein is CSVILQGAITYNEQFF.

The sample holds a few counts of this clone. The J gene is TRBJ1-2, the V gene TRBV5-1; D remains unclear. Trimming left V 0 bases short and J 4 bases short, with 10 bases between. Germline assignment: CDR1 SGHRS and CDR2 YFSETQ. The CDR3 contains 14 residues. CDR3 DNA: TGCGCCAGCAGCTTGGGGGCAGGAACCTATGGCTACACCTTC. Translating it yields CASSLGAGTYGYTF.

V usage is TRBV28 and J usage is TRBJ2-7; D is unclear. The CDR3 covers 13 residues. Trimming removed 6 bases at V and 4 bases at J, with 13 bases between. The germline V gene encodes CDR1 MDHEN and CDR2 SYDVKM. The CDR3 bases are TGTGCCAGCAGCCCGGCAGCGCGGTACGAGCAGTACTTC. Translating it yields CASSPAARYEQYF. The variable domain in full, with the rest retrieved from reference TRBV28 and TRBJ2-7, is DVKVTQSSRYLVKRTGEKVFLECVQDMDHENMFWYRQDPGLGLRLIYFSYDVKMKEKGDIPEGYSVSREKKERFSLILESASTNQTSMYLCASSPAARYEQYFGPGTRLTVT.

The V call is TRBV5-1, the J call TRBJ2-7, with D possibly being TRBD1 (6 bases). The V gene's germline CDR1 is SGHRS and CDR2 YFSETQ. The CDR3 sequence is 13 residues long. V dropped 4 bases and J dropped 7 bases, with 15 bases sitting between them. In DNA form, the CDR3 reads TGCGCCAGCAGCCAGGGACAACTCGGGGAGCAGTACTTC. This codes for CASSQGQLGEQYF.

This chain links TRBV2 with TRBJ1-2; weak D call: TRBD1 (5 bases). Trimming stripped 2 bases from V and 4 bases from J, with 8 bases between. The CDR3 sequence is 13 residues long. In germline, CDR1 is SNHLY, CDR2 FYNNEI. The CDR3 DNA follows: TGTGCCAGCAGTGAATCCAGGGTCTATGGCTACACCTTC. Amino acid sequence: CASSESRVYGYTF. Full variable domain (rest looked up from reference TRBV2 and TRBJ1-2): EPEVTQTPSHQVTQMGQEVILRCVPISNHLYFYWYRQILGQKVEFLVSFYNNEISEKSEIFDDQFSVERPDGSNFTLKIRSTKLEDSAMYFCASSESRVYGYTFGSGTRLTVV.

The CDR3 reads CASSSDGKPYNEQFF. In DNA form, the CDR3 reads TGTGCCAGCAGTTCCGACGGCAAGCCCTACAATGAGCAGTTCTTC. The chain is built from TRBV9 and TRBJ2-1; D gene ambiguous. The V end was cut by 5 bases, the J end by 2 bases, with 14 bases between. This CDR3 comprises 15 residues. Germline V CDR1 and CDR2: SGDLS, YYNGEE.

This clone was recorded a few times. V gene TRBV12-5 combines with J gene TRBJ1-3; the D is unclear. CDR1 is LGHNT and CDR2 is FRNRAP in the germline V gene. Trimming removed 1 base from V and 0 bases from J, with 10 bases in between. The CDR3 loop spans 16 amino acids. The CDR3 DNA sequence: TGTGCTAGTGGTTTGGGACACAAGAGCTCTGGAAACACCATATATTTT. Encoded protein: CASGLGHKSSGNTIYF.

The genes are TRBV18 and TRBJ1-2; no definite D call. Germline values: CDR1 KGHSH, CDR2 LQKENI. V lost 1 base, J lost 2 bases, and 11 bases lay in between. The CDR3 is 15 amino acids. For the CDR3, the DNA is TGTGCCAGCTCACCACGAGGACGCGACAACTATGGCTACACCTTC. This gives the protein CASSPRGRDNYGYTF.

The gene calls are TRBV4-1 and TRBJ1-5; 8 positions match TRBD1. CDR1 is MGHRA and CDR2 is YSYEKL in the germline V gene. V was clipped by 3 bases and J by 9 bases; unmatched bases: 19. The CDR3 runs 18 residues. The CDR3 spells CASSHETGTGNGDGPQHF. For the CDR3, the DNA is TGCGCCAGCAGCCATGAAACCGGGACAGGTAACGGAGATGGGCCCCAGCATTTT.

The chain links TRBV5-1 to TRBJ1-6; 9 bases are shared with TRBD1. CDR3 length: 15 amino acids. V dropped 4 bases and J dropped 7; count of bases not matched to a gene: 6. The V gene's germline CDR1 is SGHRS and CDR2 YFSETQ. CDR3 in amino acids: CASSPSGTGNSPLHF. DNA for the CDR3: TGCGCCAGCAGCCCCTCCGGGACAGGGAATTCACCCCTCCACTTT.

The chain carries TRBV5-4 and TRBJ1-1; maybe TRBD1 (6 bases). The germline CDR1 and CDR2 sequences are SGHNT and YYREEE (reference sequence). V was pared by 3 bases and J by 7 bases, with 7 bases between. The CDR3 is 11 residues long. CDR3 loop: CASSSDSEAFF. CDR3 sequence (DNA): TGTGCCAGCAGCTCGGACAGTGAAGCTTTCTTT.

The chain uses TRBV7-6 and TRBJ2-5; D possibly matches TRBD1 or TRBD2 (6 bases each). CDR3 length: 16 residues. In germline, CDR1 is SGHVS, CDR2 FNYEAQ. Trimming took 1 base from V and 4 from J, leaving 16 bases between them. DNA of the CDR3: TGTGCCAGCAGCTTAGGGTGGAGGGGGTGGCGAGAGACCCAGTACTTC. Translated, it gives CASSLGWRGWRETQYF.

A few counts support this clone. V is TRBV15 and J is TRBJ2-7; 7 bases are shared with TRBD2. Unmatched junction bases numbered 3, after V lost 1 base and J lost 6 bases. CDR1 is LNHNV, CDR2 YYDKDF, per germline (reference sequence). The CDR3 consists of 13 residues. The DNA of the CDR3 is TGTGCCACCAGCAGAGGGGGGGGAGTCGAGCAGTACTTC. This codes for CATSRGGGVEQYF.

The CDR3 is CASKGLAGGIGNEQFF. The CDR3 DNA reads as TGTGCCAGCAAGGGACTAGCGGGAGGGATAGGTAATGAGCAGTTCTTC. The V and J genes are TRBV6-6 and TRBJ2-1; 16 bases align to TRBD2. The CDR3 is 16 amino acids. The V and J ends lost 7 bases and 7 bases, in that order; junction bases with no gene match: 7. The germline gives CDR1 MNHNY, CDR2 SVGAGI (reference sequence).

The chain has TRBV27 and TRBJ2-5, with D tentatively TRBD1 or TRBD2 (5 bases each). CDR1 and CDR2 from the germline V gene are MNHEY and SMNVEV (reference sequence). This CDR3 has 15 residues. V was pared by 5 bases and J by 2 bases, with 15 bases between. CDR3 in amino acids: CASSPRRGPQETQYF. In DNA, the CDR3 is TGTGCCAGCAGTCCCCGCCGGGGACCTCAAGAGACCCAGTACTTC.